These T cell receptor beta chains were read from a single sample in a study of cytotoxic CD8 clonotypes in ibrutinib-treated CLL. Clones were read by immunoSEQ multiplex PCR, and TCRdb kept only the in-frame ones, dropping some. The profile shows a few hundred thousand clones, roughly 85% of them singletons. Sequences were derived from PBMCs, sampled before ibrutinib treatment. The receptor source for this set is a human donor with chronic lymphocytic leukemia. Each CDR3 is given with its conserved first and last residue. A D gene is named only where the DNA matches it firmly. Size is omitted from some rows. Given values are once, few, many or a class for expanded clones.

TRBJ1-5 | TRBV28 | TRBD1 | . | TGTGCCAGCAGCGGACAGGGGGTCTGGCAGCCCCAGCATTTT | CASSGQGVWQPQHF
TRBJ2-1 | TRBV27 | . | . | TGTGCCAGTAGGAGCACCGGGACCGTCACTGAGCAGTTCTTC | CASRSTGTVTEQFF
TRBJ2-1 | TRBV27 | . | few | TGTGCCAGCAGTTCATTGTCAGGGTTGAATGAGCAGTTCTTC | CASSSLSGLNEQFF
TRBJ1-4 | TRBV7-2 | . | . | TGTGCCAGCAGCACCCGGGGGGGTTCCCATGAAAAACTGTTTTTT | CASSTRGGSHEKLFF
TRBJ1-2 | TRBV9 | . | once | TGTGCCAGCAGCGTTTGGGAGGGAACCTCTTTTCATGGCTACACCTTC | CASSVWEGTSFHGYTF
TRBJ2-3 | TRBV6-5 | . | . | TGTGCCAGCAGGGACTTGATCACAGATACGCAGTATTTT | CASRDLITDTQYF
TRBJ2-1 | TRBV2 | . | . | TGTGCCAGCAAGCCAACGGGAACCAACAATGAGCAGTTCTTC | CASKPTGTNNEQFF
TRBJ2-7 | TRBV5-1 | . | . | TGCGCCAGCAGCTTGAAGCCGGGCCCCCTGGAGCAGTACTTC | CASSLKPGPLEQYF
TRBJ1-2 | TRBV6-5 | TRBD1 | . | TGTGCCAGCAGTCTGACGACAGGGTTTGACTATGGCTACACCTTC | CASSLTTGFDYGYTF
TRBJ1-1 | TRBV7-8 | . | . | TGTGCCAGCAGCTTAGCCGGAGCAGGGCACGCTGAAGCTTTCTTT | CASSLAGAGHAEAFF
TRBJ2-7 | TRBV5-1 | . | . | TGCGCCAGCAGCTCGGCACATAACAGCTACGAGCAGTACTTC | CASSSAHNSYEQYF
TRBJ2-2 | TRBV4-3 | TRBD2 | . | TGCGCCAGCAGCCAAGGCCCGCCGGCTAGCGGGAGCCCCGGGGAGCTGTTTTTT | CASSQGPPASGSPGELFF
TRBJ2-3 | TRBV20-1 | . | . | TGCAGTGCTATCTACAATACGCAGTATTTT | CSAIYNTQYF
TRBJ1-1 | TRBV19 | TRBD1 | . | TGTGCCAGTAGCGACAGGGGCGCTGAAGCTTTCTTT | CASSDRGAEAFF
TRBJ1-2 | TRBV4-3 | . | . | TGCGCCAGCAGCGAAGAGACCAGGGGCGACTATGGCTACACCTTC | CASSEETRGDYGYTF
TRBJ2-1 | TRBV6-5 | . | . | TGTGCCAGCCGCTCATTAGGCTTCTCAAACGAGCAGTTCTTC | CASRSLGFSNEQFF
TRBJ1-4 | TRBV6-1 | . | . | TGTGCCAGCAGTGACAGACCAGAGCGTGAAAAACTGTTTTTT | CASSDRPEREKLFF
TRBJ2-7 | TRBV13 | TRBD1 | . | TGTGCCAGCAGCCCCCGGACAGGGAATGAGCAGTACTTC | CASSPRTGNEQYF
TRBJ2-3 | TRBV12-5 | . | once | TGTGCTAGTGGTTCCCCCCGGGACGCTCGAGCCACAGATACGCAGTATTTT | CASGSPRDARATDTQYF
TRBJ2-3 | TRBV27 | . | . | TGTGCCAGCAGAGACACACAGGGATGGGGGAGCACAGATACGCAGTATTTT | CASRDTQGWGSTDTQYF
TRBJ1-4 | TRBV4-1 | . | . | TGCGCCAGCCGCCAGGCTGGGTCTAATGAAAAACTGTTTTTT | CASRQAGSNEKLFF
TRBJ1-1 | TRBV7-9 | TRBD1 | . | TGTGCCAGCAGCATCCCGACAGGGGAGATCACTGAAGCTTTCTTT | CASSIPTGEITEAFF
TRBJ2-7 | TRBV7-2 | TRBD2 | . | TGTGCCAGCAGCACCCCGAGTCTGAGCGGGAGGAAGCAGTACTTC | CASSTPSLSGRKQYF
TRBJ1-1 | TRBV19 | . | . | TGTGCCAGTAGTTCGAGGGGAAGTAACACTGAAGCTTTCTTT | CASSSRGSNTEAFF
TRBJ1-2 | TRBV4-3 | . | once | TGCGCCAGCAGCCAAGGTACAGGAGCTACTAACTATGGCTACACCTTC | CASSQGTGATNYGYTF
TRBJ2-1 | TRBV10-3 | TRBD2 | . | TGTGCCATCAATGAAAACGGACTAGCATCTTACAATGAGCAGTTCTTC | CAINENGLASYNEQFF
TRBJ1-2 | TRBV10-3 | . | . | TGTGCCATCACCCCCGGTCCGGGGAGCAACTATGGCTACACCTTC | CAITPGPGSNYGYTF
TRBJ1-2 | TRBV9 | . | . | TGTGCCAGCAGCGTAGTGGACAGTTCCTATGGCTACACCTTC | CASSVVDSSYGYTF
TRBJ1-4 | TRBV7-9 | . | few | TGTGCCAGCAGCCGGGGCAATGAAAAACTGTTTTTT | CASSRGNEKLFF
TRBJ2-7 | TRBV19 | . | . | TGTGCCAGTAGTACCCGGGCACAGGTCGACGAGCAGTACTTC | CASSTRAQVDEQYF
TRBJ2-6 | TRBV5-4 | . | . | TGTGCCAGCAGCTTGGGGGCACTGAACTCTGGGGCCAACGTCCTGACTTTC | CASSLGALNSGANVLTF
TRBJ2-6 | TRBV9 | TRBD1 | . | TGTGCCAGCAGCGAGAGCCGGGACAGGGCATACTCTGGGGCCAACGTCCTGACTTTC | CASSESRDRAYSGANVLTF
TRBJ1-2 | TRBV6-5 | . | . | TGTGCCAGCATCGACAGTAACTATGGCTACACCTTC | CASIDSNYGYTF
TRBJ2-7 | TRBV4-3 | TRBD2 | . | TGCGCCAGCAGCCAAGTGATAGCGGGAATCAACGAGCAGTACTTC | CASSQVIAGINEQYF
TRBJ1-2 | TRBV21-1 | . | . | TGTGCCAGCCCCCCAAGGGGACACGCTAACTATGGCTACACCTTC | CASPPRGHANYGYTF
TRBJ2-7 | TRBV27 | . | . | TGTGCCAGCAGCATGTCCCCATTTCAGGGCCGATCCTACGAGCAGTACTTC | CASSMSPFQGRSYEQYF
TRBJ2-2 | TRBV5-6 | . | . | TGTGCCAGCAGTGGGGACTCCGGCACCGGGGAGCTGTTTTTT | CASSGDSGTGELFF
TRBJ2-2 | TRBV7-6 | TRBD1 | . | TGTGCCAGCAGCAAGAGAGACAGGGAATACACCGGGGAGCTGTTTTTT | CASSKRDREYTGELFF
TRBJ1-4 | TRBV11-2 | TRBD1 | . | TGTGCCAGCAGCGAATCAAACAGGGGGCTTAATGAAAAACTGTTTTTT | CASSESNRGLNEKLFF
TRBJ2-2 | TRBV29-1 | . | . | TGCAGGTGGTGGTGGGGCCGGAACACCGGGGAGCTGTTTTTT | CRWWWGRNTGELFF
TRBJ2-3 | TRBV7-9 | TRBD1 | . | TGTGCCAGCAGCTTTGACAGGGGTACGACAGATACGCAGTATTTT | CASSFDRGTTDTQYF
TRBJ2-5 | TRBV9 | . | . | TGTGCCAGCAGCGTAGGTTTTAGGGAGACCCAGTACTTC | CASSVGFRETQYF
TRBJ1-3 | TRBV27 | . | . | TGTGCCAGCAGTTTATACTCCTCTGGAAACACCATATATTTT | CASSLYSSGNTIYF
TRBJ1-1 | TRBV6-5 | . | . | TGTGCCAGCAGCGGACATTTCATGAACACTGAAGCTTTCTTT | CASSGHFMNTEAFF
TRBJ1-5 | TRBV5-8 | TRBD1 | . | TGTGCCAGCAGCCTAGACGGGACAGGGGTTCAGCCCCAGCATTTT | CASSLDGTGVQPQHF
TRBJ1-4 | TRBV9 | . | . | TGTGCCAGCAGCGGGGGACCTAGGAATGAAAAACTGTTTTTT | CASSGGPRNEKLFF
TRBJ2-7 | TRBV4-1 | TRBD2 | . | TGCGCCAGCAGCCAAGATCCGTCCACACTAGCGGCTTCCTACGAGCAGTACTTC | CASSQDPSTLAASYEQYF
TRBJ2-2 | TRBV9 | TRBD1 | . | TGTGCCAGCAGCGGGACAGGGTCGAACACCGGGGAGCTGTTTTTT | CASSGTGSNTGELFF
TRBJ2-7 | TRBV2 | TRBD2 | . | TGTGCCAGCAGAGTGGGACTAGCGGGAGTATACGAGCAGTACTTC | CASRVGLAGVYEQYF
TRBJ2-7 | TRBV18 | . | . | TGTGCCAGCAAGGGACAAAATACCGAGCAGTACTTC | CASKGQNTEQYF
TRBJ1-3 | TRBV27 | . | . | TGTGCCAGCAGTTTGGGTCCTTCTGGAAACACCATATATTTT | CASSLGPSGNTIYF
TRBJ1-2 | TRBV27 | TRBD1 | . | TGTGCCAGCAGTACGTTTGACAGGGGTGGCTACACCTTC | CASSTFDRGGYTF
TRBJ2-3 | TRBV28 | TRBD2 | . | TGTGCCAGCAGTTTCTTGGGGCGGACTAGCGGGAAAAACACAGATACGCAGTATTTT | CASSFLGRTSGKNTDTQYF
TRBJ1-4 | TRBV29-1 | TRBD1 | . | TGCAGCGCTGGGACAGCAACTAATGAAAAACTGTTTTTT | CSAGTATNEKLFF
TRBJ2-2 | TRBV23-1 | . | . | TGCGCCAGCAGTCAATCGTTAAGCCATAGCACCGGGGAGCTGTTTTTT | CASSQSLSHSTGELFF
TRBJ2-1 | TRBV29-1 | TRBD2 | . | TGCAGCGACGTCGGACTAGCGGGAGAAGGGGAGCAGTTCTTC | CSDVGLAGEGEQFF
TRBJ2-3 | TRBV10-3 | . | . | TGTGCCATCAGTGTCGGGTCTCGGGGGCCAGATACGCAGTATTTT | CAISVGSRGPDTQYF
TRBJ1-1 | TRBV6-5 | . | once | TGTGCCAGCAGTTGGGGGGAGAGGAACACTGAAGCTTTCTTT | CASSWGERNTEAFF